This T cell receptor beta chain was observed in a study of blood T cell repertoires in COVID-19. The overall study: From the United States, Italy and Spain came samples of acute and convalescent COVID-19. In each case, the material was cDNA or gDNA derived from T cells, B-cell-depleted T cells, or PBMCs.

Authors' processing steps: Reference gene primer amplification gave nucleated cell count estimates. Only in-frame clones appear in the TCRdb table, and some are missing; sequencing was by immunoSEQ multiplex PCR. The DNA gave D and trimming, while V, J and clone size come from that table. The sample lists about 400,000 clones, about 90% occurring once. CDR3 length: 12 residues. Trimming stripped 8 bases from V and 5 bases from J, with 12 bases between. The V gene's germline CDR1 is SNHLY and CDR2 FYNNEI. The clonotype originates from a man in his forties or fifties with acute or convalescent COVID-19. Sequenced input: peripheral blood. The chain is built from TRBV2 and TRBJ2-5; unclear D gene. The CDR3 bases are TGTGCCAGCCTCGCTAGAGATGAGACCCAGTACTTC. This sequence encodes CASLARDETQYF.